This entry concerns a single T cell receptor beta chain. This entry is derived from a study of T-cell memory formation after mild COVID-19. From the 5' RACE reads, TCRdb called clonotypes with MiXCR, one entry per CDR3 protein. The data contain 400,000 to 500,000 distinct CDR3 sequences, about 19% of them singletons. V lost 3 bases to trimming and J lost 4 bases, with 12 bases between them. CDR3 length equals 15 residues. The V gene's germline CDR1 is MNHEY and CDR2 SVGAGI. The chain links TRBV6-5 to TRBJ2-2, with D uncertain. This sequence was found in an adult woman who had mild COVID-19 (a few samples of this study predate the infection). Cell type and time point are not known. Material for sequencing was PBMCs or a T cell subset sorted from them (not recorded which). The CDR3 loop reads CASSYQPSTTGELFF. In DNA form, the CDR3 reads TGTGCCAGCAGTTATCAACCGAGTACCACCGGGGAGCTGTTTTTT.